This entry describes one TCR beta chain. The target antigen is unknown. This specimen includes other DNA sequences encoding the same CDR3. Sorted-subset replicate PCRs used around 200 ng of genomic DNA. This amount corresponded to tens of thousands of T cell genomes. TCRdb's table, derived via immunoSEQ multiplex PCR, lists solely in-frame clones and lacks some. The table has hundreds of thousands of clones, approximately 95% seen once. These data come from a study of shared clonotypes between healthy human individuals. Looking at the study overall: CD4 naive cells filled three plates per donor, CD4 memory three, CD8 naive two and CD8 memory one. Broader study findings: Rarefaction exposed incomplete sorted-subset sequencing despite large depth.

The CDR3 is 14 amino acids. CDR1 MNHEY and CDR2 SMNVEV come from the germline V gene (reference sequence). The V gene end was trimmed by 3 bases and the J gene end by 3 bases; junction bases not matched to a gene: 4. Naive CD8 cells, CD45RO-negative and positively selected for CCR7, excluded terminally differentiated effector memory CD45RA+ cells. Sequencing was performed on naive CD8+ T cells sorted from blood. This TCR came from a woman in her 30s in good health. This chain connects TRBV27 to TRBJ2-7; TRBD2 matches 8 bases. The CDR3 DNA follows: TGTGCCAGCAGTTTGTTAGCGGGGTTCTACGAGCAGTACTTC. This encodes CASSLLAGFYEQYF.